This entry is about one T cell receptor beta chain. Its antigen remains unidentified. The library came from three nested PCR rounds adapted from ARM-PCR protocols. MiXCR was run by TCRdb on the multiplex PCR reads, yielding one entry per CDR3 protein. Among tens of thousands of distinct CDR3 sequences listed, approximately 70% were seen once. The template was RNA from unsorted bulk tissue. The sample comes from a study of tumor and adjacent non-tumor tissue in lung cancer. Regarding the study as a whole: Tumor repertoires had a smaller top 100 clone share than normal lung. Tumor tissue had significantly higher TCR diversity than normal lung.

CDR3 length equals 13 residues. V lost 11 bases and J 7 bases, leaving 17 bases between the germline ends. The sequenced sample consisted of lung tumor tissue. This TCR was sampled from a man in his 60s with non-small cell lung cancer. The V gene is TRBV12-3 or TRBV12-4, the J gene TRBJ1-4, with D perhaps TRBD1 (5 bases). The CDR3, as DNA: TGTGCCGACCTAGGGGCATGGTCTGAAAAACTGTTTTTT. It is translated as CADLGAWSEKLFF.